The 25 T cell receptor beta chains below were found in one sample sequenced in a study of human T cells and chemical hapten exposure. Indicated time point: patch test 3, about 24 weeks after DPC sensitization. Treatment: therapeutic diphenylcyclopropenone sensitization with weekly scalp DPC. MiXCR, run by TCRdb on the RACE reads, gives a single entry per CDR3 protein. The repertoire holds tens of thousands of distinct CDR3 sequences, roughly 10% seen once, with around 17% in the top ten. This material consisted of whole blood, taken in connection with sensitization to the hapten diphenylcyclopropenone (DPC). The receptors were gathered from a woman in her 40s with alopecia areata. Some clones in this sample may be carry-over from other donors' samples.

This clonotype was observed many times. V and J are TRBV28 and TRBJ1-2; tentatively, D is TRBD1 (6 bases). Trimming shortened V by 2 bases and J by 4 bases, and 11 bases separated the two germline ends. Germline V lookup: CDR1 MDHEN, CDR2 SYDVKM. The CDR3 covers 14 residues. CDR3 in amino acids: CASSLEGGPYGYTF. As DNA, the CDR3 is TGTGCCAGCAGTTTAGAAGGGGGACCCTATGGCTACACCTTC.

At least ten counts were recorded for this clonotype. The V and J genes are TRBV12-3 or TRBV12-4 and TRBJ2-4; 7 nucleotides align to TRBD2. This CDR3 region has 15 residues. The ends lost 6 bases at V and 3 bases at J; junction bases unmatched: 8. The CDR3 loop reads CASSTGGLDKNIQYF. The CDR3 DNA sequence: TGTGCCAGCAGCACCGGGGGGTTGGACAAAAACATTCAGTACTTC.

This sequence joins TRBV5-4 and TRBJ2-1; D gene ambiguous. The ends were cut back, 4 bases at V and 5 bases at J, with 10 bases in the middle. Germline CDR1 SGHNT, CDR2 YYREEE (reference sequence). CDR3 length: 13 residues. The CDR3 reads CASSTEFNNEQFF. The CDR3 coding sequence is TGTGCCAGCAGCACCGAATTCAACAATGAGCAGTTCTTC. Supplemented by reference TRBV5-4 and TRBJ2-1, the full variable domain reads ETGVTQSPTHLIKTRGQQVTLRCSSQSGHNTVSWYQQALGQGPQFIFQYYREEENGRGNFPPRFSGLQFPNYSSELNVNALELDDSALYLCASSTEFNNEQFFGPGTRLTVL.

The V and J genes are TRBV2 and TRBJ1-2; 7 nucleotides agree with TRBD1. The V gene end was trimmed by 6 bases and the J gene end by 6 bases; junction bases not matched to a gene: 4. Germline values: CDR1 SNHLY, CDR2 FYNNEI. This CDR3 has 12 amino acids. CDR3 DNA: TGTGCCAGCAGGAAGGGGGCAAATGGCTACACCTTC. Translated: CASRKGANGYTF.

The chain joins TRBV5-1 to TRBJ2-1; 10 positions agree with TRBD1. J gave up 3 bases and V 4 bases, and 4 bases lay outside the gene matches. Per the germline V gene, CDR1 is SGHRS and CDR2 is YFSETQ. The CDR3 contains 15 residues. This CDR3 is CASSAGTGVYNEQFF. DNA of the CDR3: TGCGCCAGCAGCGCCGGGACAGGGGTCTACAATGAGCAGTTCTTC. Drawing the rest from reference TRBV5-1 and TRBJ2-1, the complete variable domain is KAGVTQTPRYLIKTRGQQVTLSCSPISGHRSVSWYQQTPGQGLQFLFEYFSETQRNKGNFPGRFSGRQFSNSRSEMNVSTLELGDSALYLCASSAGTGVYNEQFFGPGTRLTVL.

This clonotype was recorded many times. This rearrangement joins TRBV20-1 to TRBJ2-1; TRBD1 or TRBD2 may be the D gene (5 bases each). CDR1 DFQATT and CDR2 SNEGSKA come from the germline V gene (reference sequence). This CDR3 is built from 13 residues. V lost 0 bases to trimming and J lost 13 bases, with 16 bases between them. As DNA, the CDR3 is TGCAGTGCTAGAGATCCCAGAGGGGAGAGACAGTTCTTC. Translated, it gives CSARDPRGERQFF.

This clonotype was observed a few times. The CDR3 reads CASSFDGNTEAFF. The DNA of the CDR3 is TGTGCCAGCAGCTTTGACGGGAACACTGAAGCTTTCTTT. The V gene is TRBV7-2, the J gene TRBJ1-1, with D hard to call. CDR3 length equals 13 residues. The V end lost 3 bases, the J end lost 1 base, and 6 bases lay between the germline ends. Per the germline V gene, CDR1 is SGHTA and CDR2 is FQGNSA. Supplemented by reference TRBV7-2 and TRBJ1-1, the full variable domain reads GAGVSQSPSNKVTEKGKDVELRCDPISGHTALYWYRQSLGQGLEFLIYFQGNSAPDKSGLPSDRFSAERTGGSVSTLTIQRTQQEDSAVYLCASSFDGNTEAFFGQGTRLTVV.

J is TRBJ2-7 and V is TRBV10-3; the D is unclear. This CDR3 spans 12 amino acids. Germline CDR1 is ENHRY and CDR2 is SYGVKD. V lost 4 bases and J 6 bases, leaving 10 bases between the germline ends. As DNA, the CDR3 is TGTGCCATCAGTGCCCCTGGTGGCGAGCAGTACTTC. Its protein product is CAISAPGGEQYF.

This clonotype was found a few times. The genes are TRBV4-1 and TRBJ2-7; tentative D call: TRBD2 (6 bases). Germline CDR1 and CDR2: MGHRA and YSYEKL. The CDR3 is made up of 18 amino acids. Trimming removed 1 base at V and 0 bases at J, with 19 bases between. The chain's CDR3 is CASSQADTGTPASYEQYF. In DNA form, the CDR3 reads TGCGCCAGCAGCCAAGCGGATACCGGGACTCCCGCCTCCTACGAGCAGTACTTC.

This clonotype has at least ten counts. CDR3 region: CATVRNRDLSGANVLTF. The CDR3 nucleotides read TGTGCCACCGTTCGAAACAGGGACCTCTCTGGGGCCAACGTCCTGACTTTC. The chain recombines TRBV12-3 or TRBV12-4 with TRBJ2-6, with D tentatively TRBD1 (6 bases). The CDR3 runs 17 residues. Trimming left V 10 bases short and J 0 bases short, with 19 bases between.

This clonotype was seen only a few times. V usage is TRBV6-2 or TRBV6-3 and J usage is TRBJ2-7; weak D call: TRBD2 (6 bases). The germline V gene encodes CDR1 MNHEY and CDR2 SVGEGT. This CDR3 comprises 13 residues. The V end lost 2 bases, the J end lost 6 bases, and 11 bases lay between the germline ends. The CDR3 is CASSYTLRGEQYF. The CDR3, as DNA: TGTGCCAGCAGTTACACTTTGCGGGGCGAGCAGTACTTC.

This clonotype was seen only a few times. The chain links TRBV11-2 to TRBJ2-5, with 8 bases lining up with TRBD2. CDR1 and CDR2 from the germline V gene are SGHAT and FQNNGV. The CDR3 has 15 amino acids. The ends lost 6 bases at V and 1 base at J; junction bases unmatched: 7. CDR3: CASRGGSGAQETQYF. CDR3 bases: TGTGCCAGCAGGGGGGGTAGCGGGGCCCAAGAGACCCAGTACTTC.

The chain's CDR3 is CASSRRGFTDTQYF. The CDR3 region has the DNA TGTGCCAGCAGCCGACGTGGCTTCACAGATACGCAGTATTTT. The V and J genes are TRBV3-1 and TRBJ2-3; D gene ambiguous. This CDR3 is 14 amino acids long. The germline CDR1 and CDR2 sequences are LGHDT and YNNKEL (reference sequence). The germline V and J ends were trimmed by 4 bases and 2 bases, with 10 bases remaining between them.

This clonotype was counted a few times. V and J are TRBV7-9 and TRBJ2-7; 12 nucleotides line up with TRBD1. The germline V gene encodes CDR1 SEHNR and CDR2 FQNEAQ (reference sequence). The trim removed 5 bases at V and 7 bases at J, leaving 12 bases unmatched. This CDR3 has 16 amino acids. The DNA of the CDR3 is TGTGCCAGCAGCCCCCGTCTGGGACAGGGGGCAGTAGAGCAGTACTTC. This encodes CASSPRLGQGAVEQYF.

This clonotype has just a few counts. The CDR3 loop is CAWKRMDYNEQFF. The CDR3, as DNA: TGTGCCTGGAAGCGTATGGATTACAATGAGCAGTTCTTC. The chain is built from TRBV30 and TRBJ2-1; no reliable D call. Per germline, CDR1 GTSNPN and CDR2 SVGIG (reference sequence). The CDR3 has 13 residues. V was shortened by 4 bases and J by 4 bases, with 11 bases between the two germline ends.

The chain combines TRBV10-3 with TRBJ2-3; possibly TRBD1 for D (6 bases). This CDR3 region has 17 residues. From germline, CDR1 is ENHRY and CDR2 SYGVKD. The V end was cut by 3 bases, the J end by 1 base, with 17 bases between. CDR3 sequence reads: CAISDPVTGLGTDTQYF. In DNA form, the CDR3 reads TGTGCCATCAGTGACCCTGTTACAGGGTTAGGCACAGATACGCAGTATTTT.

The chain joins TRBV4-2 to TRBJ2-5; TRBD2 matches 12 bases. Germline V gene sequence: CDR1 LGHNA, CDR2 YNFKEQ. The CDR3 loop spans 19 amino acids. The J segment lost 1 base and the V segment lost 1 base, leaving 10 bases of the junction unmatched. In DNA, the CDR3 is TGTGCCAGCAGCCAAGGTTCGACTAGCGGGAGATACGCCCAAGAGACCCAGTACTTC. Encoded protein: CASSQGSTSGRYAQETQYF.

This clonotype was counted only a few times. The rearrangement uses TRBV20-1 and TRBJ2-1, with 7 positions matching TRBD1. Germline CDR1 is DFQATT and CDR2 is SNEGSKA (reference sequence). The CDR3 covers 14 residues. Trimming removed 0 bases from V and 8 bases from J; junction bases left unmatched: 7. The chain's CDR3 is CSARDLTGADEQFF. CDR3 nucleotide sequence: TGCAGTGCTAGAGACTTAACAGGGGCCGATGAGCAGTTCTTC.

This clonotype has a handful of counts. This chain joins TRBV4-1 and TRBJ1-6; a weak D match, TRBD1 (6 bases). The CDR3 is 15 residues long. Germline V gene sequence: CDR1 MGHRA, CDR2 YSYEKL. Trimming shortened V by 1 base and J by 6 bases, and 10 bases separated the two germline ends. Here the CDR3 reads CASSQAGQPNSPLHF. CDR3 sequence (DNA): TGCGCCAGCAGCCAAGCGGGACAACCTAATTCACCCCTCCACTTT.

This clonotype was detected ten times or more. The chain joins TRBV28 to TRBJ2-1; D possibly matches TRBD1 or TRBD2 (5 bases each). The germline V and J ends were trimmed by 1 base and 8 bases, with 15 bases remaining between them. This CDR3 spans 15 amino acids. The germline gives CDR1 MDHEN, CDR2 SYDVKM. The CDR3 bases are TGTGCCAGCAGTTTATCCTCCACGAGGGGCTATGAGCAGTTCTTC. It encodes CASSLSSTRGYEQFF.

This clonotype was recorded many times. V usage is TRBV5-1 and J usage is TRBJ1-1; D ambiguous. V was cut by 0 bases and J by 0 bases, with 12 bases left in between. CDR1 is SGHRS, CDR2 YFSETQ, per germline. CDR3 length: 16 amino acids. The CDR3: CASSLVGKLVNTEAFF. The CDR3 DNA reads TGCGCCAGCAGCTTGGTAGGGAAATTAGTGAACACTGAAGCTTTCTTT.

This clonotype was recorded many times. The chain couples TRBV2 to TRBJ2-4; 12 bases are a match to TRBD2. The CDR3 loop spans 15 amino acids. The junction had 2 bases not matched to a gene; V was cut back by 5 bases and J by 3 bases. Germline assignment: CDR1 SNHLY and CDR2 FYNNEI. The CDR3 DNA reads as TGTGCCAGCAGTCTGGGACTAGCGGGCAAAAACATTCAGTACTTC. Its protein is CASSLGLAGKNIQYF.

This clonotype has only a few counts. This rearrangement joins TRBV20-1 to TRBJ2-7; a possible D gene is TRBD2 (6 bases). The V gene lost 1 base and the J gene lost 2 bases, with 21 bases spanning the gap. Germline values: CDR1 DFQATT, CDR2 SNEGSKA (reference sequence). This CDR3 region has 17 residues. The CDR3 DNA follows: TGCAGTGCTAGAGGGACGACCCGGGACTTACTTGCCTACGAGCAGTACTTC. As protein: CSARGTTRDLLAYEQYF.

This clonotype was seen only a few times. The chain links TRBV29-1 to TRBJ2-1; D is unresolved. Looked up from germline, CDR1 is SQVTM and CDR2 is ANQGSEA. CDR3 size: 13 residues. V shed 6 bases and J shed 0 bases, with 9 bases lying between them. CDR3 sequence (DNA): TGCAGCGTAAGTCAGGCCTCCTACAATGAGCAGTTCTTC. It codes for CSVSQASYNEQFF.

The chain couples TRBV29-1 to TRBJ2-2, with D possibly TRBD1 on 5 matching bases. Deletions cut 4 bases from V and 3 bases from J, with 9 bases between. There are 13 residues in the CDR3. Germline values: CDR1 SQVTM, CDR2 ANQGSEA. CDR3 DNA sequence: TGCAGCGTTGTGGGGCAGGACACCGGGGAGCTGTTTTTT. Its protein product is CSVVGQDTGELFF.